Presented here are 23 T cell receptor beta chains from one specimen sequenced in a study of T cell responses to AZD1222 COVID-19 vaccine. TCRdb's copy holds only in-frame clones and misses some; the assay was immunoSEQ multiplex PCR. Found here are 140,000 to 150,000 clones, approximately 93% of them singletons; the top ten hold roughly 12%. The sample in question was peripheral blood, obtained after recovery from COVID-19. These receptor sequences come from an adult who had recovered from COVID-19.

The CDR3 DNA sequence: TGTGCCAGCAGCCCCGGGACTAGTACAGATACGCAGTATTTT. Amino acids: CASSPGTSTDTQYF. This chain uses TRBV7-3 with TRBJ2-3; 8 bases map to TRBD2. CDR1 is SGHTA and CDR2 is FQGTGA in the germline V gene. With 5 bases clipped from V and 3 bases from J, the junction kept 4 bases outside the gene matches. There are 14 residues in the CDR3. The whole variable domain, filled in from reference TRBV7-3 and TRBJ2-3, reads GAGVSQTPSNKVTEKGKYVELRCDPISGHTALYWYRQSLGQGPEFLIYFQGTGAADDSGLPNDRFFAVRPEGSVSTLKIQRTERGDSAVYLCASSPGTSTDTQYFGPGTRLTVL.

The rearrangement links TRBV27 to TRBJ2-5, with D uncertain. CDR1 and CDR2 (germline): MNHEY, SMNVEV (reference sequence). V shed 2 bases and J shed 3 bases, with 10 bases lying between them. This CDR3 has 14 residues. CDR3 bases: TGTGCCAGCAGTTTACCAGGCCCAGAAGAGACCCAGTACTTC. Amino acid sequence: CASSLPGPEETQYF.

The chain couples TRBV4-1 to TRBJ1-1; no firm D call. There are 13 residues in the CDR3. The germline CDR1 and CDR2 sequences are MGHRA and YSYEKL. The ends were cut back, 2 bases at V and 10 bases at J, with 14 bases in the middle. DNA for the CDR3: TGCGCCAGCAGCCAAAACAAAGGGCGGGTAGCTTTCTTT. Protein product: CASSQNKGRVAFF.

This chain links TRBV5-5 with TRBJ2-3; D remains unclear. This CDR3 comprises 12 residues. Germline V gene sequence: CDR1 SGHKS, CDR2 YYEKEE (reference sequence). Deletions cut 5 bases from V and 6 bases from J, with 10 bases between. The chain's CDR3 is CASRPARDTQYF. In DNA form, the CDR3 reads TGTGCCAGCAGACCTGCTAGGGATACGCAGTATTTT.

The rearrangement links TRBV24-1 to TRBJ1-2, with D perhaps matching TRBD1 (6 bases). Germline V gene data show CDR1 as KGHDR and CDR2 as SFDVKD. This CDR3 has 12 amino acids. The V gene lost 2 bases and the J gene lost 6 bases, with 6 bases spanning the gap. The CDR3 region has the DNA TGTGCCACCAGTGATTACAGGGATGGCTACACCTTC. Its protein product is CATSDYRDGYTF.

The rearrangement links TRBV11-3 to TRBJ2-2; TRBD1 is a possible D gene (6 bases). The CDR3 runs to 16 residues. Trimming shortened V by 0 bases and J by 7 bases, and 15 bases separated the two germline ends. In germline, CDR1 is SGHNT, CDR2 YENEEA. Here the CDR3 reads CASSLDLSGAGGELFF. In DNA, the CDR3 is TGTGCCAGCAGCTTAGATCTTTCAGGGGCTGGCGGGGAGCTGTTTTTT.

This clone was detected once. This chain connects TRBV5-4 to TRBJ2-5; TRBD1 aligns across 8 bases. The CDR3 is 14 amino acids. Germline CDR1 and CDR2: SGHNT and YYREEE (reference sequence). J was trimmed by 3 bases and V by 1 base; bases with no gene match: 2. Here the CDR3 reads CASSLRTGKETQYF. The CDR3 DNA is TGTGCCAGCAGCTTGCGGACAGGGAAAGAGACCCAGTACTTC. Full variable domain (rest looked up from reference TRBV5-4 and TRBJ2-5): ETGVTQSPTHLIKTRGQQVTLRCSSQSGHNTVSWYQQALGQGPQFIFQYYREEENGRGNFPPRFSGLQFPNYSSELNVNALELDDSALYLCASSLRTGKETQYFGPGTRLLVL.

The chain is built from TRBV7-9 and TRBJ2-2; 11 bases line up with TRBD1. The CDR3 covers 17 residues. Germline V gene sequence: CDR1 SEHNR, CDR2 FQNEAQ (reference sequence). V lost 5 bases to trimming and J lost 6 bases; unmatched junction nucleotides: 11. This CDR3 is CASSPPRTGGLAGELFF. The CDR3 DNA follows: TGTGCCAGCAGCCCCCCCCGGACAGGGGGCCTCGCCGGGGAGCTGTTTTTT.

The CDR3 coding sequence is TGTGCCAGCACCGCAGACCGGTGGACTGAAGCTTTCTTT. Encoded protein: CASTADRWTEAFF. This chain links TRBV2 with TRBJ1-1; D gene uncertain. Between the trimmed V and J ends, which lost 7 bases and 5 bases, there was a span of 14 bases. Germline values: CDR1 SNHLY, CDR2 FYNNEI. The CDR3 has 13 residues.

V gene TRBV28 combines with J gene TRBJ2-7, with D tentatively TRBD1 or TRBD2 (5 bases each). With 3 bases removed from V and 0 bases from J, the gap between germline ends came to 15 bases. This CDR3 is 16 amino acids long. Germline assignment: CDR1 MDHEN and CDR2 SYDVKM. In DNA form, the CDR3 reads TGTGCCAGCAGTTTCAGTCCAGGGAGAACCTCCTACGAGCAGTACTTC. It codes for CASSFSPGRTSYEQYF.

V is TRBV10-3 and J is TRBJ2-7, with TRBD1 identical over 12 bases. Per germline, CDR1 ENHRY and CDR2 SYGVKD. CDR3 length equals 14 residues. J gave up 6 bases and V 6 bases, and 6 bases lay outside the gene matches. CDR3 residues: CAIRGQGAEGEQYF. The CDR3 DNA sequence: TGTGCCATCAGGGGACAGGGGGCTGAAGGCGAGCAGTACTTC.

The CDR3, as DNA: TGTGCCAGTAGTCGGGAGATTTGGGATCAGCCCCAGCATTTT. It encodes CASSREIWDQPQHF. The V and J genes are TRBV19 and TRBJ1-5; D ambiguous. Germline values: CDR1 LNHDA, CDR2 SQIVND (reference sequence). V lost 5 bases and J 5 bases, leaving 13 bases between the germline ends. The CDR3 sequence is 14 residues long.

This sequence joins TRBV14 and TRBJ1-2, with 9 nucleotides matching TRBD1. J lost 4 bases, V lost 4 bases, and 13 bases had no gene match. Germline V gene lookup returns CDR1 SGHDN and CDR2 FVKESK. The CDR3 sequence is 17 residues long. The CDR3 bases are TGTGCCAGCAGCCGCAACCGGGACAGGGTAGCAGGCTATGGCTACACCTTC. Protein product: CASSRNRDRVAGYGYTF.

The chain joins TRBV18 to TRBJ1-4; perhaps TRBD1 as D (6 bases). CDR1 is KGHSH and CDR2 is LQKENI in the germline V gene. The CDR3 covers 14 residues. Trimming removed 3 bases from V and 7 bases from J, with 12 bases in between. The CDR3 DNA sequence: TGTGCCAGCTCACCGGGAGGGGGAGGTGAAAAACTGTTTTTT. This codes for CASSPGGGGEKLFF.

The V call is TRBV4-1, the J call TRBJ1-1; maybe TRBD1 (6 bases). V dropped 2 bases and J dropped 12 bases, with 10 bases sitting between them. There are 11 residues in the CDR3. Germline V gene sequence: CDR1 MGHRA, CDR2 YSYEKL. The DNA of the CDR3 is TGCGCCAGCAGCCAAACAGGGCGGACTTTCTTT. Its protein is CASSQTGRTFF.

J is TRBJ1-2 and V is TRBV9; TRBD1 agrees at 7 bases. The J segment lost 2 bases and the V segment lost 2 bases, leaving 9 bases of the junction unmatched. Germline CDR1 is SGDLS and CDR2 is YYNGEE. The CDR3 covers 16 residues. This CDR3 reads CASSVGTAGLNYGYTF. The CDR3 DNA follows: TGTGCCAGCAGCGTCGGGACAGCTGGTTTAAACTATGGCTACACCTTC.

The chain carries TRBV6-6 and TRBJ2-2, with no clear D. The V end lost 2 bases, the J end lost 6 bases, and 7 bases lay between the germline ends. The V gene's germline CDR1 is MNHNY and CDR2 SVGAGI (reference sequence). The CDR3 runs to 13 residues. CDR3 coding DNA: TGTGCCAGCAGTTACGATTTACCCGGGGAGCTGTTTTTT. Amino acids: CASSYDLPGELFF.

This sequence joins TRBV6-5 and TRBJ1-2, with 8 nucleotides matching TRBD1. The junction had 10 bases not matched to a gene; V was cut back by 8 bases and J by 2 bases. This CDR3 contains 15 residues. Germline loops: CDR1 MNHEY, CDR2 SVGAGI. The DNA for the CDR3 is TGTGCCAGCTGTAAACCCCGACAGGGGAACTATGGCTACACCTTC. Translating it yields CASCKPRQGNYGYTF.

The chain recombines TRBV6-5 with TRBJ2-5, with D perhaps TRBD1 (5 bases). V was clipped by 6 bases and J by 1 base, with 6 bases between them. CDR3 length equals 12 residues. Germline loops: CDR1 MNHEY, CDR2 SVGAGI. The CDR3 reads CASRTVQETQYF. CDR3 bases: TGTGCCAGCAGGACAGTCCAAGAGACCCAGTACTTC.

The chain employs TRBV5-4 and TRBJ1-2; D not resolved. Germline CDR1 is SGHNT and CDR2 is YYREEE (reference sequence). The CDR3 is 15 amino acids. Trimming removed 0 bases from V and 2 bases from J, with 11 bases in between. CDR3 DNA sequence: TGTGCCAGCAGCTTGGAGGTGACCGAGAACTATGGCTACACCTTC. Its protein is CASSLEVTENYGYTF.

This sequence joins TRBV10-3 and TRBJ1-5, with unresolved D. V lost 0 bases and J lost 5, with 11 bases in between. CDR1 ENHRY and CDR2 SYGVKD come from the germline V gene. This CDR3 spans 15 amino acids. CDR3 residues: CAISESFRVDQPQHF. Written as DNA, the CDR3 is TGTGCCATCAGTGAGTCGTTTAGGGTGGATCAGCCCCAGCATTTT.

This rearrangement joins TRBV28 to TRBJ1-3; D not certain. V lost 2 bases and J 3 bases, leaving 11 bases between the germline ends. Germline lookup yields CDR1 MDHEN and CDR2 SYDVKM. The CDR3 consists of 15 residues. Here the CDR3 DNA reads TGTGCCAGCAGTTTAACGCCGGCGGGTGGAAACACCATATATTTT. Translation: CASSLTPAGGNTIYF.

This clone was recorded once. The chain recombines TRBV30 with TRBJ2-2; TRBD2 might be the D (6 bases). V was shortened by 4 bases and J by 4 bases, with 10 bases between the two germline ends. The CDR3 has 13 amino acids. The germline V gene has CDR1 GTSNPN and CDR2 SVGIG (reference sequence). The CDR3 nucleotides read TGTGCCTGGAACGGGAGATTCACCGGGGAGCTGTTTTTT. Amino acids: CAWNGRFTGELFF.